Described below is a single T cell receptor (beta chain) sequence and its context. These data come from a study of human T cells and chemical hapten exposure. V was clipped by 6 bases and J by 2 bases, with 23 bases between them. The CDR3 totals 18 residues. In germline, CDR1 is WNHNN, CDR2 SYGVQD (reference sequence). TCRdb called the RACE reads again in MiXCR, with one record for every CDR3 protein. The top ten hold about 1% of the sample, which has 80,000 to 100,000 distinct CDR3 sequences, roughly a tenth seen once. The time point here: patch test 3, about 24 weeks after DPC sensitization. Treatment reported: therapeutic diphenylcyclopropenone sensitization with weekly scalp DPC.

This clonotype originated in a woman aged 25 to 39 with alopecia areata. Some clones in this sample may be carry-over from other donors' samples. This sample comprised whole blood, obtained in connection with sensitization to the hapten diphenylcyclopropenone (DPC). The V call is TRBV10-1, the J call TRBJ1-5, with D possibly TRBD1 on 6 matching bases. CDR3 in DNA: TGCGCCAGCAGCGCGAGACAGGCTTCTAGGGCCCGCAATCAGCCCCAGCATTTT. Protein sequence: CASSARQASRARNQPQHF.